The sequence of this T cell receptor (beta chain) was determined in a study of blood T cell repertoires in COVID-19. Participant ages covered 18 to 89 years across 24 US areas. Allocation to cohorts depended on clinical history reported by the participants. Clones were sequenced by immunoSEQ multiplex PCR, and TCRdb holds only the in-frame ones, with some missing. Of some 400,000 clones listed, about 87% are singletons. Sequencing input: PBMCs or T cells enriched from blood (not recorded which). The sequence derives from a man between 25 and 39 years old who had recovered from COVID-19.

CDR3 sequence (DNA): TGTGCCAGCAGCTTTGCGGGCAGGGGACGTTCCGATGGCTACACCTTC. It translates to CASSFAGRGRSDGYTF. The chain combines TRBV7-9 with TRBJ1-2, with D possibly being TRBD1 (6 bases). The CDR3 is made up of 16 amino acids. Trimming left V 3 bases short and J 6 bases short, with 20 bases between. The V gene's germline CDR1 is SEHNR and CDR2 FQNEAQ (reference sequence).